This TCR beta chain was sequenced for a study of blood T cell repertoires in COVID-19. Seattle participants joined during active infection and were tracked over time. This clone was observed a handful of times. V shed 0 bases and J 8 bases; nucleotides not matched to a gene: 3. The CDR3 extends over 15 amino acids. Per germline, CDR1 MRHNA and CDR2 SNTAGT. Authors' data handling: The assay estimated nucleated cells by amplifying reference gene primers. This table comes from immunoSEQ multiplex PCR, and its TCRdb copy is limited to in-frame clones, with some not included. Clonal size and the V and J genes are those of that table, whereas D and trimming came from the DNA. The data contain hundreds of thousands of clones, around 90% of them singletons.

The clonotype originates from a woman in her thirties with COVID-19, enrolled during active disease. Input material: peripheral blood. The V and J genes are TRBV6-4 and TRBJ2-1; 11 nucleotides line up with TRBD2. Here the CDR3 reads CASSDSSGGEDEQFF. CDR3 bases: TGTGCCAGCAGTGACTCTAGCGGGGGGGAAGATGAGCAGTTCTTC.